The 21 T cell receptor beta chains in this list originate from one sample, sequenced in a study of Ad26.COV2.S vaccination and SARS-CoV-2 variants. Profiling relied on immunoSEQ multiplex PCR, and the TCRdb table lists in-frame clones only, not all of them. Among some 350,000 clones listed, around 90% were seen once. Sequenced material: peripheral blood, taken after recovery from COVID-19. These receptors were taken from a human donor who had recovered from COVID-19.

The J gene is TRBJ1-1, the V gene TRBV28; TRBD1 agrees at 8 bases. Germline lookup yields CDR1 MDHEN and CDR2 SYDVKM. The CDR3 runs 14 residues. The V segment lost 1 base and the J segment 6 bases; nucleotides outside the gene matches: 4. For the CDR3, the DNA is TGTGCCAGCAGTTTATTCACAGGGGGGTCTGAAGCTTTCTTT. It is translated as CASSLFTGGSEAFF. The variable domain in full, completed from reference TRBV28 and TRBJ1-1, reads DVKVTQSSRYLVKRTGEKVFLECVQDMDHENMFWYRQDPGLGLRLIYFSYDVKMKEKGDIPEGYSVSREKKERFSLILESASTNQTSMYLCASSLFTGGSEAFFGQGTRLTVV.

V and J are TRBV5-1 and TRBJ2-6; 7 bases are a match to TRBD1. This CDR3 spans 14 amino acids. The ends lost 5 bases at V and 8 bases at J; junction bases unmatched: 7. Germline V gene data show CDR1 as SGHRS and CDR2 as YFSETQ. The CDR3 sequence: CASSLTGSSNVLTF. CDR3 sequence (DNA): TGCGCCAGCAGTTTGACAGGGAGTTCCAACGTCCTGACTTTC.

The chain carries TRBV6-5 and TRBJ1-2; D is possibly TRBD1 (5 bases). From germline, CDR1 is MNHEY and CDR2 SVGAGI. V was clipped by 6 bases and J by 4 bases, with 18 bases between them. This CDR3 contains 15 residues. CDR3 sequence (DNA): TGTGCCAGCAGCCCGACGGGGGTCGGAGGCTATGGCTACACCTTC. Translation: CASSPTGVGGYGYTF.

The rearrangement joins TRBV10-3 to TRBJ2-6; D is undetermined. The germline V and J ends were trimmed by 3 bases and 0 bases, with 18 bases remaining between them. The CDR3 is 19 residues long. Per the germline V gene, CDR1 is ENHRY and CDR2 is SYGVKD. CDR3 sequence: CAISDLVTVDSSGANVLTF. The CDR3 nucleotides read TGTGCCATCAGTGACCTAGTTACCGTCGATAGCTCTGGGGCCAACGTCCTGACTTTC.

This clone has a single count. The chain links TRBV2 to TRBJ2-7; D gene ambiguous. CDR1 SNHLY and CDR2 FYNNEI come from the germline V gene. V was cut by 5 bases and J by 4 bases, with 9 bases left in between. This CDR3 spans 12 amino acids. Here the CDR3 reads CASSFIEYEQYF. The CDR3 DNA reads TGTGCCAGCAGTTTCATAGAATACGAGCAGTACTTC.

In its sample, this clone was seen once. The genes are TRBV15 and TRBJ1-4, with D uncertain. V lost 5 bases and J 12 bases, leaving 16 bases between the germline ends. CDR1 and CDR2 (germline): LNHNV, YYDKDF (reference sequence). CDR3 length: 13 amino acids. The CDR3 DNA reads TGTGCCACCAGCTCAGAACAGATCGCGGAACTGTTTTTT. Its protein is CATSSEQIAELFF.

The chain employs TRBV15 and TRBJ2-4; D possibly uses TRBD1 or TRBD2 (5 bases each). Trimming left V 7 bases short and J 12 bases short, with 22 bases between. CDR1 is LNHNV and CDR2 is YYDKDF in the germline V gene (reference sequence). The CDR3 has 14 residues. The CDR3 protein is CATMGDEPTGAQYF. The CDR3 bases are TGTGCCACCATGGGGGACGAGCCAACCGGGGCTCAGTACTTC.

J is TRBJ2-3 and V is TRBV13; 8 bases are shared with TRBD2. CDR3 length equals 14 residues. Germline trimming cut 5 bases from V and 5 bases from J; bases unmatched to any gene: 6. Germline CDR1 is PRHDT and CDR2 is FYEKMQ (reference sequence). The CDR3 DNA reads as TGTGCCAGCAGCCCGGGACTAGATATAGATACGCAGTATTTT. Translating it yields CASSPGLDIDTQYF.

The genes are TRBV27 and TRBJ2-4; 9 nucleotides match TRBD1. The CDR3 spans 15 residues. J was trimmed by 8 bases and V by 0 bases; bases with no gene match: 5. Germline CDR1 reads MNHEY; CDR2 reads SMNVEV (reference sequence). For the CDR3, the DNA is TGTGCCAGCAGTTTATCAGGGACAGGGATGGACATTCAGTACTTC. It codes for CASSLSGTGMDIQYF.

V and J are TRBV27 and TRBJ1-2, with D perhaps TRBD1 (5 bases). Trimming removed 5 bases at V and 3 bases at J, with 16 bases between. The CDR3 extends over 15 amino acids. The germline gives CDR1 MNHEY, CDR2 SMNVEV (reference sequence). DNA of the CDR3: TGTGCCAGCAGTCCAGACAGCTGGGGGGACTATGGCTACACCTTC. This codes for CASSPDSWGDYGYTF.

CDR3 loop: CASSFTEITGELFF. In DNA form, the CDR3 reads TGTGCCAGCAGCTTTACGGAGATCACCGGGGAGCTGTTTTTT. The rearrangement joins TRBV7-8 to TRBJ2-2; D gene uncertain. CDR1 and CDR2 (germline): SGHVS, FQNEAQ. The CDR3 sequence is 14 residues long. V was cut by 3 bases and J by 4 bases, with 9 bases left in between.

The rearrangement uses TRBV19 and TRBJ1-3; D remains unclear. The V and J ends lost 3 bases and 4 bases respectively, with 19 bases between them. Germline CDR1 LNHDA, CDR2 SQIVND (reference sequence). This CDR3 comprises 17 residues. The CDR3 DNA reads TGTGCCAGTAGTATTACGGGAAGATCTCTGGGGGGAAACACCATATATTTT. Residues: CASSITGRSLGGNTIYF.

V gene TRBV2 combines with J gene TRBJ1-6; the D is unclear. Trimming pared 6 bases from V and 7 bases from J, leaving 10 bases between. There are 13 residues in the CDR3. Germline CDR1 SNHLY, CDR2 FYNNEI. The CDR3 is CASSPSANSPLHF. DNA of the CDR3: TGTGCCAGCAGCCCGTCAGCAAATTCACCCCTCCACTTT.

The rearrangement joins TRBV25-1 to TRBJ1-1, with TRBD1 identical over 7 bases. The V and J ends lost 4 bases and 5 bases, in that order; junction bases with no gene match: 7. This CDR3 has 14 amino acids. Germline V gene lookup returns CDR1 MGHDK and CDR2 SYGVNS. Here the CDR3 reads CASSVRTGQTEAFF. The CDR3 DNA reads TGTGCCAGCAGTGTTCGGACAGGTCAGACTGAAGCTTTCTTT.

The V and J genes are TRBV5-6 and TRBJ2-4, with 7 bases fitting TRBD1. In germline, CDR1 is SGHDT, CDR2 YYEEEE. The V and J ends lost 2 bases and 8 bases, in that order; junction bases with no gene match: 7. The CDR3 sequence is 14 residues long. The CDR3 sequence: CASSFWGQRDIQYF. The CDR3 region has the DNA TGTGCCAGCAGCTTCTGGGGACAGAGGGACATTCAGTACTTC.

This chain links TRBV2 with TRBJ2-3; TRBD1 might be the D (5 bases). There are 14 residues in the CDR3. The germline V and J ends were trimmed by 2 bases and 2 bases, with 8 bases remaining between them. Germline-derived CDR1 and CDR2 are SNHLY and FYNNEI. CDR3 sequence (DNA): TGTGCCAGCAGTGAAAGGGGAAACACAGATACGCAGTATTTT. Translated, it gives CASSERGNTDTQYF.

This chain joins TRBV6-1 and TRBJ1-2; 7 bases match TRBD1. Germline loops: CDR1 MNHNS, CDR2 SASEGT. V lost 1 base and J lost 4; bases outside the gene matches: 6. This CDR3 spans 15 amino acids. The CDR3 sequence is CASSEEEAGGYGYTF. Here the CDR3 DNA reads TGTGCCAGCAGTGAAGAAGAGGCAGGGGGCTATGGCTACACCTTC.

This clone is termed medium-sized (0.01 to 0.1%). The chain is built from TRBV10-3 and TRBJ1-1; D gene ambiguous. Germline loops: CDR1 ENHRY, CDR2 SYGVKD. This CDR3 contains 14 residues. The V gene lost 2 bases and the J gene lost 3 bases, with 10 bases spanning the gap. This CDR3 reads CAISEVTPDTEAFF. CDR3 coding DNA: TGTGCCATCAGTGAGGTGACACCGGACACTGAAGCTTTCTTT.

The chain uses TRBV5-6 and TRBJ1-5; D remains ambiguous. Germline V gene data show CDR1 as SGHDT and CDR2 as YYEEEE. The V gene lost 4 bases and the J gene lost 3 bases, with 14 bases spanning the gap. This CDR3 is built from 15 residues. CDR3 amino acids: CASSLWVRFNQPQHF. CDR3 DNA sequence: TGTGCCAGCAGCCTGTGGGTTCGCTTCAATCAGCCCCAGCATTTT.

The chain is built from TRBV7-9 and TRBJ2-3, with D perhaps matching TRBD1 (5 bases). The V gene lost 5 bases and the J gene lost 2 bases, with 11 bases spanning the gap. From germline, CDR1 is SEHNR and CDR2 FQNEAQ (reference sequence). The CDR3 runs to 14 residues. The CDR3 nucleotides read TGTGCCAGCAGCATAGGACACACCACAGATACGCAGTATTTT. Translated, it gives CASSIGHTTDTQYF.

V gene TRBV2 combines with J gene TRBJ1-2; D not resolved. The CDR3 runs 12 residues. CDR1 and CDR2 from the germline V gene are SNHLY and FYNNEI. Trimming took 5 bases from V and 8 from J, leaving 12 bases between them. The CDR3 spells CASSNFGEGYTF. The CDR3, as DNA: TGTGCCAGCAGTAACTTCGGAGAGGGCTACACCTTC.